This T cell receptor (beta chain) was found in a study of radiotherapy plus CTLA-4 blockade in lung cancer. Study results and caveats: According to reports, early shifts in blood T cell clones, alongside interferon-beta, forecast response most accurately. There was expansion of tumor-derived TCR clones in blood after radiotherapy plus ipilimumab.

Notes on this clone: Its specificity is not known. Other DNA variants within this sample encode the same CDR3.

TCRdb's copy holds only in-frame clones and misses some; the assay was immunoSEQ multiplex PCR. The data show about 94,000 clones, around 80% seen once. The CDR3 has 15 residues. Germline CDR1 reads SGHTA; CDR2 reads FQGTGA. With 5 bases removed from V and 1 base from J, the gap between germline ends came to 14 bases. The sequence was obtained from a human donor with non-small cell lung cancer that progressed on radiotherapy plus ipilimumab. This sequence joins TRBV7-3 and TRBJ1-1, with a weak D call TRBD1 (5 bases). This specimen was peripheral blood, taken from a patient treated with radiotherapy plus ipilimumab. The CDR3: CASSPSSGTNTEAFF. The CDR3 region has the DNA TGTGCCAGCAGCCCTTCCTCGGGGACGAACACTGAAGCTTTCTTT.